This entry concerns a single TCR beta chain. Authors' processing steps: From reference gene primer amplification, estimates of nucleated cell counts were derived. Sequencing used immunoSEQ multiplex PCR; TCRdb keeps in-frame clones, though not all of them. V and J calls and clone size are as listed in that table; D and trimming were resolved from the DNA. The sample consists of about 210,000 clones, roughly 80% of them appearing once. This entry is derived from a study of blood T cell repertoires in COVID-19. On the study more broadly: The United States, Italy and Spain supplied acute and convalescent COVID-19 samples. Sources were T cells, B-cell-depleted T cells, or PBMCs; the material itself was cDNA or gDNA.

V lost 0 bases to trimming and J lost 4 bases, with 11 bases between them. Germline V CDR1 and CDR2: SGHNT, YYREEE (reference sequence). CDR3 size: 14 residues. The Seattle patients joined while their infection was active and were tracked longitudinally afterward. Sequencing was carried out using peripheral blood. The receptor was isolated from a woman in her sixties or seventies with COVID-19, enrolled during active disease. The chain carries TRBV5-4 and TRBJ2-7; maybe TRBD2 (5 bases). As DNA, the CDR3 is TGTGCCAGCAGCTTGGGCGGGTTGAATTACGAGCAGTACTTC. It is translated as CASSLGGLNYEQYF.